Shown below are 14 T cell receptor beta chains from a single sample sequenced in a study of immune evolution from preneoplasia to lung adenocarcinoma. Sequencing used immunoSEQ multiplex PCR; TCRdb keeps in-frame clones, though not all of them. The data show about 26,000 clones, roughly 74% seen once. The sequencing input was FFPE invasive lung adenocarcinoma tissue. Receptors originate from a person aged 55 to 69 with invasive lung adenocarcinoma. Some clones in this sample may be carry-over from other donors' samples.

Note on this clone: It is unclear where the CDR3 begins or ends on the DNA, so no DNA is shown, and the CDR3 is as TCRdb lists it. CDR3 protein: CASSSSPYNEQFF. J is TRBJ2-1 and V is TRBV28. Inclusive of both ends, the CDR3 amounts to 13 amino acids. The germline CDR1 and CDR2 sequences are MDHEN and SYDVKM.

This chain connects TRBV9 to TRBJ1-2; D might be TRBD1 (6 bases). V lost 4 bases and J lost 3, with 16 bases in between. Germline CDR1 and CDR2: SGDLS and YYNGEE. The CDR3 is made up of 15 amino acids. The CDR3, as DNA: TGTGCCAGCAGCCCCCGTGCGGGGGGCGACTATGGCTACACCTTC. Encoded protein: CASSPRAGGDYGYTF.

This clone was counted a few times. This rearrangement joins TRBV5-8 to TRBJ1-3; D not resolved. The CDR3 covers 14 residues. The germline V gene encodes CDR1 SGHTS and CDR2 YDEGEE. Between the trimmed V and J ends, which lost 5 bases and 4 bases, there was a span of 13 bases. The CDR3 DNA sequence: TGTGCCAGCAGTCTTCCAGGACTCGGAAACACCATATATTTT. This translates into CASSLPGLGNTIYF.

The chain couples TRBV5-1 to TRBJ1-1; 8 bases agree with TRBD1. The trim removed 0 bases at V and 1 base at J, leaving 2 bases unmatched. The germline CDR1 and CDR2 sequences are SGHRS and YFSETQ. The CDR3 sequence is 15 residues long. The CDR3 nucleotides read TGCGCCAGCAGCTTGGTTGGGACAGGGAACACTGAAGCTTTCTTT. This gives the protein CASSLVGTGNTEAFF.

This clone was found a few times. The chain recombines TRBV4-2 with TRBJ1-5, with D perhaps matching TRBD1 (6 bases). The CDR3 runs to 17 residues. Germline CDR1 LGHNA, CDR2 YNFKEQ. With 1 base removed from V and 4 bases from J, the gap between germline ends came to 17 bases. The CDR3 here is CASSQVSLGGKNQPQHF. DNA for the CDR3: TGTGCCAGCAGCCAAGTGTCCTTGGGGGGCAAGAATCAGCCCCAGCATTTT.

This chain connects TRBV25-1 to TRBJ2-7; 8 bases are a match to TRBD1. The V and J ends lost 4 bases and 6 bases, in that order; junction bases with no gene match: 5. Germline-derived CDR1 and CDR2 are MGHDK and SYGVNS. This CDR3 spans 13 amino acids. This CDR3 reads CASSGTGTPEQYF. In DNA form, the CDR3 reads TGTGCCAGCAGTGGGACAGGGACCCCCGAGCAGTACTTC.

This clone was counted only a few times. This rearrangement joins TRBV6-5 to TRBJ2-2, with 10 positions matching TRBD2. V lost 6 bases to trimming and J lost 6 bases; unmatched junction nucleotides: 4. This CDR3 has 14 residues. The germline CDR1 and CDR2 sequences are MNHEY and SVGAGI. CDR3 nucleotide sequence: TGTGCCAGCAGAGCTAGCGGGAGCCCCGGGGAGCTGTTTTTT. This sequence encodes CASRASGSPGELFF.

This clone was detected once. This chain uses TRBV5-6 with TRBJ2-7; weak D call: TRBD2 (6 bases). Per the germline V gene, CDR1 is SGHDT and CDR2 is YYEEEE. The CDR3 length is 13 residues. Trimming took 3 bases from V and 7 from J, leaving 14 bases between them. CDR3 sequence reads: CASSSGAGREQYF. For the CDR3, the DNA is TGTGCCAGCAGCTCCGGGGCGGGAAGGGAGCAGTACTTC.

The gene calls are TRBV10-3 and TRBJ1-2; D remains unclear. In germline, CDR1 is ENHRY, CDR2 SYGVKD. CDR3 size: 14 residues. V shed 0 bases and J shed 5 bases, with 10 bases lying between them. This CDR3 is CAISESPGSYGYTF. CDR3 nucleotide sequence: TGTGCCATCAGTGAGTCCCCGGGGAGTTATGGCTACACCTTC.

The chain couples TRBV2 to TRBJ1-1; D possibly corresponds to TRBD1 (5 bases). V dropped 7 bases and J dropped 1 base, with 13 bases sitting between them. Looked up from germline, CDR1 is SNHLY and CDR2 is FYNNEI. The CDR3 sequence is 14 residues long. CDR3 in DNA: TGTGCCAGCAAGGGGTATCTGGCGAACACTGAAGCTTTCTTT. Its protein product is CASKGYLANTEAFF.

This clone was seen only a few times. V gene TRBV4-2 combines with J gene TRBJ2-7; TRBD2 matches at 10 bases. Germline V CDR1 and CDR2: LGHNA, YNFKEQ. Trimming cost V 4 bases and J 6 bases; bases outside gene matches: 12. This CDR3 spans 16 amino acids. The CDR3: CASSPVPGTSVPEQYF. DNA of the CDR3: TGTGCCAGCAGCCCAGTCCCCGGGACTAGCGTCCCCGAGCAGTACTTC.

This chain connects TRBV19 to TRBJ2-2; no clear D. V was clipped by 4 bases and J by 7 bases, with 7 bases between them. Germline CDR1 and CDR2: LNHDA and SQIVND (reference sequence). The CDR3 spans 12 residues. In DNA, the CDR3 is TGTGCCAGTAGTACCCGTCACGGGGAGCTGTTTTTT. This translates into CASSTRHGELFF.

The chain links TRBV5-5 to TRBJ1-3; tentative D call: TRBD1 (5 bases). Germline CDR1 is SGHKS and CDR2 is YYEKEE (reference sequence). The CDR3 spans 15 residues. Trimming shortened V by 2 bases and J by 7 bases, and 16 bases separated the two germline ends. CDR3 bases: TGTGCCAGCAGCTTACGTCGCTCGGAGGGGAACACCATATATTTT. Translation: CASSLRRSEGNTIYF.

This rearrangement joins TRBV6-1 to TRBJ2-1; 13 bases line up with TRBD2. With V trimmed by 6 bases and J by 9 bases, 5 bases remained unmatched. Germline-derived CDR1 and CDR2 are MNHNS and SASEGT. The CDR3 has 14 amino acids. CDR3 protein: CASSGLAGVAEQFF. As DNA, the CDR3 is TGTGCCAGCAGCGGACTAGCGGGAGTAGCTGAGCAGTTCTTC.